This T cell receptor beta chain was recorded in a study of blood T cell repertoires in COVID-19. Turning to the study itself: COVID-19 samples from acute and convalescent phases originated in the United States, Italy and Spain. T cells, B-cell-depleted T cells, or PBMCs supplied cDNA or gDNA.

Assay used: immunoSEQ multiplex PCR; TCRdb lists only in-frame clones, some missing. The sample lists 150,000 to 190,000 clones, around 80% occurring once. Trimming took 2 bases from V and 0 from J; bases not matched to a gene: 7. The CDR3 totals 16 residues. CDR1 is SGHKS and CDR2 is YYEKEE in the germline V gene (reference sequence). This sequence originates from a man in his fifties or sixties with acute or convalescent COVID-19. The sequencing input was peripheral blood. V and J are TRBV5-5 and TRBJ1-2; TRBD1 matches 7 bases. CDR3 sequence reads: CASSLGLQGANYGYTF. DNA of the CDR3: TGTGCCAGCAGCTTAGGTCTTCAGGGGGCTAACTATGGCTACACCTTC. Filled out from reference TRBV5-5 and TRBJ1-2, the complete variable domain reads DAGVTQSPTHLIKTRGQQVTLRCSPISGHKSVSWYQQVLGQGPQFIFQYYEKEERGRGNFPDRFSARQFPNYSSELNVNALLLGDSALYLCASSLGLQGANYGYTFGSGTRLTVV.